This T cell receptor (beta chain) was captured by sequencing in a study of T-cell memory formation after mild COVID-19. This clonotype was counted ten times or more. Antigen unknown. MiXCR, run by TCRdb on the 5' RACE reads, gives a single entry per CDR3 protein. The table lists hundreds of thousands of distinct CDR3 sequences, roughly 15% of them singletons. Study results and caveats: While clones contracting from day 15 to 85 were balanced between CD4 and CD8, later expanders leaned CD4+.

The CDR3 is 15 amino acids. The V segment lost 4 bases and the J segment 4 bases; nucleotides outside the gene matches: 7. CDR1 is SGHRS and CDR2 is YFSETQ in the germline V gene. The source of this sequence is a man aged 18 to 29 who had mild COVID-19 (a few samples of this study predate the infection). Cell type and time point are not known. J is TRBJ2-7 and V is TRBV5-1; 11 bases align to TRBD2. Sequences were obtained from PBMCs or a T cell subset sorted from them (not recorded which). CDR3 in amino acids: CASSPYPSGGYEQYV. The CDR3 DNA is TGCGCCAGCAGCCCCTACCCTAGCGGGGGGTACGAGCAGTACGTC.